A single sample is the source of the 28 T cell receptor beta chains below, sequenced in a study of blood T cell repertoires in COVID-19. Here immunoSEQ multiplex PCR was the method, and the copy in TCRdb shows in-frame clones only, minus some. The repertoire has 120,000 or so clones, roughly nine tenths of them found once; the top ten carry around 3.6%. Sequencing used peripheral blood. These receptors all stem from a man over 45 with active COVID-19.

The rearrangement links TRBV2 to TRBJ1-2; a weak D match, TRBD1 (5 bases). The ends were cut back, 4 bases at V and 0 bases at J, with 12 bases in the middle. CDR3 length: 15 amino acids. Germline lookup yields CDR1 SNHLY and CDR2 FYNNEI. The CDR3 sequence is CASSGVQGPNYGYTF. The CDR3 region has the DNA TGTGCCAGCAGTGGGGTTCAGGGTCCTAACTATGGCTACACCTTC.

The chain joins TRBV30 to TRBJ1-1, with a weak D call TRBD1 (5 bases). There are 12 residues in the CDR3. Germline CDR1 GTSNPN, CDR2 SVGIG (reference sequence). V was shortened by 2 bases and J by 2 bases, with 6 bases between the two germline ends. CDR3 nucleotide sequence: TGTGCCTGGAGTCAGGGAAACACTGAAGCTTTCTTT. As protein: CAWSQGNTEAFF.

This clone was seen a single time. V usage is TRBV12-3 or TRBV12-4 and J usage is TRBJ2-3; 11 bases align to TRBD1. This CDR3 has 13 amino acids. V lost 10 bases to trimming and J lost 6 bases; unmatched junction nucleotides: 6. The CDR3 region is CATAGTGGDTQYF. The DNA of the CDR3 is TGTGCCACCGCCGGGACAGGGGGTGATACGCAGTATTTT.

V and J are TRBV7-2 and TRBJ2-1, with D possibly TRBD1 on 6 matching bases. This CDR3 has 14 amino acids. Germline loops: CDR1 SGHTA, CDR2 FQGNSA. Trimming took 5 bases from V and 6 from J, leaving 14 bases between them. CDR3 coding DNA: TGTGCCAGCAGCCCATGGGGGCATCTCAATGAGCAGTTCTTC. Translating it yields CASSPWGHLNEQFF.

This clone was found a few times. The genes are TRBV19 and TRBJ2-3; the match to TRBD1 covers 8 bases. This CDR3 spans 15 amino acids. Germline values: CDR1 LNHDA, CDR2 SQIVND (reference sequence). Trimming took 4 bases from V and 2 from J; bases not matched to a gene: 5. DNA of the CDR3: TGTGCCAGTAGTACGGGACAGGTTATCACAGATACGCAGTATTTT. Translating it yields CASSTGQVITDTQYF.

This chain connects TRBV5-1 to TRBJ2-2; D unclear. The CDR3 covers 14 residues. Germline CDR1 reads SGHRS; CDR2 reads YFSETQ. Trimming took 3 bases from V and 0 from J, leaving 6 bases between them. As DNA, the CDR3 is TGCGCCAGCAGCTCGGGTCCGAACACCGGGGAGCTGTTTTTT. It codes for CASSSGPNTGELFF.

This chain uses TRBV24-1 with TRBJ1-4; a weak D match, TRBD1 (6 bases). The CDR3 contains 16 residues. Looked up from germline, CDR1 is KGHDR and CDR2 is SFDVKD. Trimming took 0 bases from V and 8 from J, leaving 15 bases between them. The CDR3, as DNA: TGTGCCACCAGTGATTTGAAGGGGGGGAATTGGGAAAAACTGTTTTTT. The encoded protein is CATSDLKGGNWEKLFF.

V and J are TRBV15 and TRBJ1-2; the D is unclear. The length of the CDR3 is 13 residues. Between the trimmed V and J ends, which lost 1 base and 4 bases, there was a span of 7 bases. Germline CDR1 is LNHNV and CDR2 is YYDKDF (reference sequence). This CDR3 is CATSRGGFYGYTF. The CDR3 DNA reads as TGTGCCACCAGCAGAGGCGGCTTCTATGGCTACACCTTC. The variable domain in full, completed from reference TRBV15 and TRBJ1-2, reads DAMVIQNPRYQVTQFGKPVTLSCSQTLNHNVMYWYQQKSSQAPKLLFHYYDKDFNNEADTPDNFQSRRPNTSFCFLDIRSPGLGDTAMYLCATSRGGFYGYTFGSGTRLTVV.

This chain joins TRBV1 and TRBJ2-1; the table's D call TRBD2 went unverified against the DNA. TRBV1 corresponds to a pseudogene. This CDR3 spans 10 amino acids. The CDR3 loop reads CTSYYNEQFF. The CDR3 DNA sequence: TGCACCAGTTATTACAATGAGCAGTTCTTC.

This chain links TRBV5-6 with TRBJ2-6; perhaps TRBD2 as D (5 bases). Deletions cut 7 bases from V and 0 bases from J, with 11 bases between. The CDR3 is made up of 15 amino acids. From germline, CDR1 is SGHDT and CDR2 YYEEEE. The CDR3 protein is CASGEEGSGANVLTF. CDR3 coding DNA: TGTGCCAGCGGAGAAGAGGGCTCTGGGGCCAACGTCCTGACTTTC. The whole variable domain, remainder taken from reference TRBV5-6 and TRBJ2-6, is DAGVTQSPTHLIKTRGQQVTLRCSPKSGHDTVSWYQQALGQGPQFIFQYYEEEERQRGNFPDRFSGHQFPNYSSELNVNALLLGDSALYLCASGEEGSGANVLTFGAGSRLTVL.

V and J are TRBV4-2 and TRBJ2-7, with a possible D match to TRBD1 (5 bases). The V and J ends lost 2 bases and 3 bases respectively, with 11 bases between them. Germline V gene lookup returns CDR1 LGHNA and CDR2 YNFKEQ. The CDR3 length is 14 residues. This chain's CDR3 is CASSQQGRDYEQYF. CDR3 coding DNA: TGTGCCAGCAGCCAACAGGGCAGGGACTACGAGCAGTACTTC.

Points on this clone: A read error may account for a junction end that differs from germline. The chain couples TRBV19 to TRBJ2-1, with TRBD2 matching 8 bases. Germline V gene lookup returns CDR1 LNHDA and CDR2 SQIVND (reference sequence). The CDR3 loop spans 15 amino acids. As DNA, the CDR3 is TGTGCCAGTAGTCTAAGCGGGGGTACCTACAGTGAGCAGTTCTTC. It encodes CASSLSGGTYSEQFF.

In this sample, this clone turned up once. The same CDR3 also results from other DNA sequences found in this sample. This rearrangement joins TRBV9 to TRBJ1-3; 9 nucleotides agree with TRBD1. The CDR3 runs to 17 residues. Germline lookup yields CDR1 SGDLS and CDR2 YYNGEE. The V and J ends lost 3 bases and 3 bases, in that order; junction bases with no gene match: 10. CDR3 loop: CASSALGDRVNGNTIYF. The DNA for the CDR3 is TGTGCCAGCAGCGCCCTGGGGGACAGGGTGAATGGAAACACCATATATTTT. Variable domain in full (rest from reference TRBV9 and TRBJ1-3): DSGVTQTPKHLITATGQRVTLRCSPRSGDLSVYWYQQSLDQGLQFLIQYYNGEERAKGNILERFSAQQFPDLHSELNLSSLELGDSALYFCASSALGDRVNGNTIYFGEGSWLTVV.

This chain links TRBV29-1 with TRBJ2-1; 7 nucleotides match TRBD1. This CDR3 is built from 14 residues. From germline, CDR1 is SQVTM and CDR2 ANQGSEA. V lost 4 bases and J lost 8; bases outside the gene matches: 11. The CDR3 DNA is TGCAGCGTTGCCCGGGACAGCAACTCCCATGAGCAGTTCTTC. Protein: CSVARDSNSHEQFF.

The V and J genes are TRBV27 and TRBJ1-5, with TRBD1 identical over 9 bases. CDR1 is MNHEY and CDR2 is SMNVEV in the germline V gene (reference sequence). J was trimmed by 2 bases and V by 4 bases; bases with no gene match: 9. This CDR3 region has 17 residues. For the CDR3, the DNA is TGTGCCAGCAGTTCTCATACAGGGGGCAGTGGCAATCAGCCCCAGCATTTT. Encoded protein: CASSSHTGGSGNQPQHF.

The chain links TRBV18 to TRBJ1-3, with TRBD1 matching 7 bases. The V and J ends lost 6 bases and 2 bases, in that order; junction bases with no gene match: 4. The CDR3 totals 14 residues. CDR1 is KGHSH and CDR2 is LQKENI in the germline V gene. In DNA form, the CDR3 reads TGTGCCAGCTCGCAAGGGACAGCTGGAAACACCATATATTTT. Protein: CASSQGTAGNTIYF.

This chain uses TRBV3-1 (or the pseudogene TRBV3-2) with TRBJ1-1; D unresolved. The CDR3 totals 12 residues. V was cut by 0 bases and J by 6 bases, with 5 bases left in between. In germline, CDR1 is LGHDT, CDR2 YNNKEL (reference sequence). Here the CDR3 DNA reads TGTGCCAGCAGCCAAGATAGTGCTGAAGCTTTCTTT. It yields the protein CASSQDSAEAFF.

The rearrangement uses TRBV7-9 and TRBJ2-1, with a tentative D call TRBD1 (5 bases). V shed 5 bases and J shed 0 bases, with 11 bases lying between them. Germline V lookup: CDR1 SEHNR, CDR2 FQNEAQ (reference sequence). CDR3 length: 15 amino acids. The CDR3, as DNA: TGTGCCAGCAGCGAAAGGGGTCCCTCCTACAATGAGCAGTTCTTC. Its translation is CASSERGPSYNEQFF. Complete variable domain (other parts from reference TRBV7-9 and TRBJ2-1): DTGVSQNPRHKITKRGQNVTFRCDPISEHNRLYWYRQTLGQGPEFLTYFQNEAQLEKSRLLSDRFSAERPKGSFSTLEIQRTEQGDSAMYLCASSERGPSYNEQFFGPGTRLTVL.

V gene TRBV7-9 combines with J gene TRBJ2-3; 11 positions match TRBD2. Trimming at V came to 6 bases and at J to 2 bases, leaving 7 bases not matched to a gene. The CDR3 has 16 residues. Germline assignment: CDR1 SEHNR and CDR2 FQNEAQ (reference sequence). In DNA form, the CDR3 reads TGTGCCAGCAGTCACAATAGCGGGAGGGCCACAGATACGCAGTATTTT. Its translation is CASSHNSGRATDTQYF.

The chain recombines TRBV9 with TRBJ2-5, with 7 bases aligning to TRBD2. This CDR3 comprises 16 residues. Looked up from germline, CDR1 is SGDLS and CDR2 is YYNGEE. Losses at the gene ends were 0 bases for V and 2 bases for J; bases not matched to a gene: 7. As DNA, the CDR3 is TGTGCCAGCAGCGTAGAGCGGGGACTACGTCAAGAGACCCAGTACTTC. This codes for CASSVERGLRQETQYF.

J is TRBJ1-5 and V is TRBV3-1 (or the pseudogene TRBV3-2); possible D gene TRBD1, 5 bases. The CDR3 loop spans 12 amino acids. The germline gives CDR1 LGHDT, CDR2 YNNKEL (reference sequence). V lost 4 bases to trimming and J lost 6 bases, with 7 bases between them. The CDR3, as DNA: TGTGCCAGCAGCCTCCAGGGTCAGCCCCAGCATTTT. Residues: CASSLQGQPQHF.

This clone has just one count. The chain couples TRBV7-2 to TRBJ2-1; D gene uncertain. Germline V lookup: CDR1 SGHTA, CDR2 FQGNSA. Trimming removed 1 base from V and 8 bases from J, with 12 bases in between. CDR3 size: 14 residues. In DNA form, the CDR3 reads TGTGCCAGCAGCTTAGGGTGGAGATCCCATGAGCAGTTCTTC. As protein: CASSLGWRSHEQFF. The whole variable domain, remainder taken from reference TRBV7-2 and TRBJ2-1, is GAGVSQSPSNKVTEKGKDVELRCDPISGHTALYWYRQSLGQGLEFLIYFQGNSAPDKSGLPSDRFSAERTGGSVSTLTIQRTQQEDSAVYLCASSLGWRSHEQFFGPGTRLTVL.

The chain is built from TRBV7-2 and TRBJ1-1; a weak D match, TRBD1 (6 bases). V lost 8 bases and J lost 0, with 19 bases in between. The CDR3 contains 16 residues. Germline loops: CDR1 SGHTA, CDR2 FQGNSA. CDR3 in amino acids: CASSGRGGRVNTEAFF. In DNA form, the CDR3 reads TGTGCCAGCTCTGGGAGGGGGGGAAGGGTGAACACTGAAGCTTTCTTT.

The rearrangement uses TRBV19 and TRBJ1-1; D gene ambiguous. Germline V lookup: CDR1 LNHDA, CDR2 SQIVND (reference sequence). V was cut by 4 bases and J by 0 bases, with 12 bases left in between. This CDR3 has 15 residues. The CDR3 spells CASSTLRAVNTEAFF. CDR3 coding DNA: TGTGCCAGTAGTACATTAAGAGCCGTGAACACTGAAGCTTTCTTT.

The chain recombines TRBV6-5 with TRBJ2-7; maybe TRBD1 (5 bases). CDR1 and CDR2 from the germline V gene are MNHEY and SVGAGI. The germline V and J ends were trimmed by 6 bases and 0 bases, with 9 bases remaining between them. The CDR3 loop spans 13 amino acids. The CDR3 nucleotides are TGTGCCAGCAGCAGACAGAGCTCCTACGAGCAGTACGTC. Protein product: CASSRQSSYEQYV.

The V gene is TRBV2, the J gene TRBJ1-5; TRBD1 aligns across 7 bases. V trimming: 3 bases; J trimming: 0 bases; junction bases outside the gene matches: 5. There are 16 residues in the CDR3. Germline V gene lookup returns CDR1 SNHLY and CDR2 FYNNEI. CDR3 loop: CASSEGTDYSNQPQHF. CDR3 nucleotide sequence: TGTGCCAGCAGTGAGGGGACAGATTATAGCAATCAGCCCCAGCATTTT. Filled out from reference TRBV2 and TRBJ1-5, the complete variable domain reads EPEVTQTPSHQVTQMGQEVILRCVPISNHLYFYWYRQILGQKVEFLVSFYNNEISEKSEIFDDQFSVERPDGSNFTLKIRSTKLEDSAMYFCASSEGTDYSNQPQHFGDGTRLSIL.

V and J are TRBV9 and TRBJ1-2; tentative D call: TRBD1 (6 bases). Trimming stripped 0 bases from V and 10 bases from J, with 19 bases between. Germline CDR1 is SGDLS and CDR2 is YYNGEE. There are 15 residues in the CDR3. The chain's CDR3 is CASSVAGESDNDYTF. For the CDR3, the DNA is TGTGCCAGCAGCGTAGCAGGGGAGAGTGATAATGACTACACCTTC. Filled out from reference TRBV9 and TRBJ1-2, the complete variable domain reads DSGVTQTPKHLITATGQRVTLRCSPRSGDLSVYWYQQSLDQGLQFLIQYYNGEERAKGNILERFSAQQFPDLHSELNLSSLELGDSALYFCASSVAGESDNDYTFGSGTRLTVV.

The chain is built from TRBV5-6 and TRBJ2-7, with 7 bases matching TRBD1. This CDR3 comprises 15 residues. CDR1 and CDR2 (germline): SGHDT, YYEEEE. V gave up 4 bases and J gave up 0 bases; unmatched junction bases: 7. The CDR3 reads CASSRDSSISYEQYV. The DNA of the CDR3 is TGTGCCAGCAGCAGGGACAGCTCAATCTCCTACGAGCAGTACGTC.